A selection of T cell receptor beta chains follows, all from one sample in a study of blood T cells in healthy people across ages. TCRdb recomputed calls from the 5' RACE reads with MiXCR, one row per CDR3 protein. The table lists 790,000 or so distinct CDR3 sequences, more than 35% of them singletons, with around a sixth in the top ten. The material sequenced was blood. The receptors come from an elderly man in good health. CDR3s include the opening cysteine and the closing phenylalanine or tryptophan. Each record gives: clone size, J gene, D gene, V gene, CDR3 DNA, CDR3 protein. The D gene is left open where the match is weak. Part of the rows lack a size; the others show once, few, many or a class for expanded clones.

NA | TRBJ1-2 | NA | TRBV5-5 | TGTGCCAGCAGCTCAAAGAGACAGGATGGCTACACCTTC | CASSSKRQDGYTF
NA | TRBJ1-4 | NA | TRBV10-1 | TGCGCCAGCAGTCTGCCCGGAGCTAATGAAAAACTGTTTTTT | CASSLPGANEKLFF
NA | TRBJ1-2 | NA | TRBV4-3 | TGCGCCAGCAGCCAAGACGACGGCCTTAACTATGGCTACACCTTC | CASSQDDGLNYGYTF
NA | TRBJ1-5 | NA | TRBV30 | TGTGCCTGGAGTGAGGGGAGCAGCAATCAGCCCCAGCATTTT | CAWSEGSSNQPQHF
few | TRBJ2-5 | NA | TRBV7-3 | TGTGCCAGCAGCGCCGGGACACAAGAGACCCAGTACTTC | CASSAGTQETQYF
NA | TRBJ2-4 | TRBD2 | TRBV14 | TGTGCCAGCAGCCAAGATGACGGGAGGGCCAAAAACATTCAGTACTTC | CASSQDDGRAKNIQYF
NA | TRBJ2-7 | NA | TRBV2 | TGTGCCAGCAAAGGGGATAGATACTACGAGCAGTACTTC | CASKGDRYYEQYF
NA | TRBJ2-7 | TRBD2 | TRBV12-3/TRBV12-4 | TGTGCCAGCAGTTTAGCTCCCCGACTAGCGGTTAACTACGAGCAGTACTTC | CASSLAPRLAVNYEQYF
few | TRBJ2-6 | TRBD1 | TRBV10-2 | TGCGCCAGCAGTGTGTCGGGACAGGGGGCCAACGTCCTGACTTTC | CASSVSGQGANVLTF
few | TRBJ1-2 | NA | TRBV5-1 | TGCGCCAGCAGCCCGAGGACCGATACTAACTATGGCTACACCTTC | CASSPRTDTNYGYTF
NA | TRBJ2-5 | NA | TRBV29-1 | TGCAGCGTTGAGGGCTTCCAAGAGACCCAGTACTTC | CSVEGFQETQYF
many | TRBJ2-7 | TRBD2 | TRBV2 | TGTGCCACTAGGACTAGCGGGGTACAAACCTACGAGCAGTACTTC | CATRTSGVQTYEQYF
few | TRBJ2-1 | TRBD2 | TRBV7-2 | TGTGCCAGCAGCTTAGTGTTGGTGGGGTTCGGACTAGCGGGAGTCAATGAGCAGTTCTTC | CASSLVLVGFGLAGVNEQFF
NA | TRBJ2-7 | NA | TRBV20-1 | TGCAGTGCTAGGGGGCGGAACTCCTACGAGCAGTACTTC | CSARGRNSYEQYF
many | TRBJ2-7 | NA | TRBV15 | TGTGCCACCAGCAGAGACTCCCCTCCAAACTACGAGCAGTACTTC | CATSRDSPPNYEQYF
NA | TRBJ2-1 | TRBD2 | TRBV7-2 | TGTGCCAGCAGCTTAGGCGGGACTAGCGGTGGGGATGAGCAGTTCTTC | CASSLGGTSGGDEQFF
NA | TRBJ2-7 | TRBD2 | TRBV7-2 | TGTGCCAGCAGATTTAACGGACCAGCGGGAGGCCGCTACGGGCAGTACTTC | CASRFNGPAGGRYGQYF
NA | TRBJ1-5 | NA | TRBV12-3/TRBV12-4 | TGTGCCAGCAGTTTTGCCCTGGGAGGGAATCAGCCCCAGCATTTT | CASSFALGGNQPQHF
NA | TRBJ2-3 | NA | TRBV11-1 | TGTGCCAGCAGCTTAAGTACGGGAGTGACGACAGATACGCAGTATTTT | CASSLSTGVTTDTQYF
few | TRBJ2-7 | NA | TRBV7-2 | TGTGCCAGCAGCTTATCGGCCGGACTCTACGAGCAGTACTTC | CASSLSAGLYEQYF
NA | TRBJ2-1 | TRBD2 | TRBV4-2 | TGTGCCAGCAGCCCTACGAGCGGGAGGGGCTCCTACAATGAGCAGTTCTTC | CASSPTSGRGSYNEQFF
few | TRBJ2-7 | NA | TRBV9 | TGTGCCAGCAGCCCCAGAGAGTTACTTTACGAGCAGTACTTC | CASSPRELLYEQYF
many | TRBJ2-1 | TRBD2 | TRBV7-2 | TGTGCCAGCAGCAGGACTAGCGGAGCCTACAATGAGCAGTTCTTC | CASSRTSGAYNEQFF
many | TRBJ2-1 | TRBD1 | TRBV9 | TGTGCCAGCAGCTCCCGTGGGACAGGGGTTTTAGATGAGCAGTTCTTC | CASSSRGTGVLDEQFF
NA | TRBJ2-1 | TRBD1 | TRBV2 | TGTGCCAGCGGCGCGACAGGGGCTTCTTACAATGAGCAGTTCTTC | CASGATGASYNEQFF
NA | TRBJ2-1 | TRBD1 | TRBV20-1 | TGCAGTGCTAGCTCCCGGGACAGGCCCAACAATGAGCAGTTCTTC | CSASSRDRPNNEQFF
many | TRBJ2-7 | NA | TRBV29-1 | TGCAGCGCTCGACGCGACGGAGCCTACGAGCAGTACTTC | CSARRDGAYEQYF
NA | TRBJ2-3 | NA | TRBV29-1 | TGCAGCGTAGCCCCCCCAGGGGCGGCCGCAGATACGCAGTATTTT | CSVAPPGAAADTQYF
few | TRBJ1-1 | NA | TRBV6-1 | TGTGCCATTACTCCAAGAGAGGGGACAAGGCGTGAAGCTTTCTTT | CAITPREGTRREAFF
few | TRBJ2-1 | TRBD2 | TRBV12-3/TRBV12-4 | TGTGCCAGCAGTTTGACTAGCGGAGAATACAATGAGCAGTTCTTC | CASSLTSGEYNEQFF
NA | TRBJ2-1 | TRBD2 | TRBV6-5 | TGTGCCACCGCGGGAGGTCGGCAGAATGAGCAGTTCTTC | CATAGGRQNEQFF
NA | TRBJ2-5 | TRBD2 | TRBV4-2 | TGTGCCAGCAGCGGGGGGAGCGGGGGGGGCGATGAGCAGTACTTC | CASSGGSGGGDEQYF
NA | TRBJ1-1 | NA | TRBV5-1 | TGCGCCAGCAGCTTTACTGGTCGGGTGGACACTGAAGCTTTCTTT | CASSFTGRVDTEAFF
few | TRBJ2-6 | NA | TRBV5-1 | TGCGCCAGCAGCTTGGCCGGAGTCACTGGGGCCAACGTCCTGACTTTC | CASSLAGVTGANVLTF
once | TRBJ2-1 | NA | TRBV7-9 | TGTGCCAGCAGTCTGCCGGGACGGACCCACAATGAGCAGTTCTTC | CASSLPGRTHNEQFF
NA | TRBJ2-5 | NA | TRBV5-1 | TGTGCCAGCAGCAGCGGGCGTGGGGAAGAGACCCAGTACTTC | CASSSGRGEETQYF
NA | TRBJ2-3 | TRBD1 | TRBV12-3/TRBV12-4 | TGTGCCAGCAGTCACCGGGACAGGGGAGGTGATACGCAGTATTTT | CASSHRDRGGDTQYF
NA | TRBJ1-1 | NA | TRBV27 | TGTGCCAGCCTCAGGGGTAGTGAAGCTTTCTTT | CASLRGSEAFF